A single sample gave rise to the 5 T cell receptor beta chains below, sequenced in a study of Ad26.COV2.S vaccination and SARS-CoV-2 variants. Treatment defined: 15 to 20 received Ad26.COV2.S at low or high dose, single or two shots; roughly 5 received placebo; per-sample allocation not given. Specimen acquisition occurred on day 63 following the initial vaccine or placebo injection. Sequencing was performed with immunoSEQ multiplex PCR; in TCRdb, only in-frame clones are kept and a portion is missing. The data show about 370,000 clones, approximately 90% seen once. This sample comprised peripheral blood, obtained in a trial of Ad26.COV2.S vaccine versus placebo. These receptors all come from a person aged 18-65 years who received the Ad26.COV2.S COVID-19 vaccine or a placebo.

CDR3 in amino acids: CASSQDSANTEAFF. CDR3 bases: TGTGCCAGCAGCCAAGACTCGGCGAACACTGAAGCTTTCTTT. The rearrangement uses TRBV3-1 (or the pseudogene TRBV3-2) and TRBJ1-1; unclear D gene. The CDR3 runs 14 residues. Germline V lookup: CDR1 LGHDT, CDR2 YNNKEL (reference sequence). V lost 0 bases and J lost 1, with 6 bases in between.

A word on this clone: The same CDR3 is also encoded by other DNA sequences in this sample. This sequence joins TRBV4-1 and TRBJ1-1; 8 bases align to TRBD1. The CDR3 totals 14 residues. The V gene's germline CDR1 is MGHRA and CDR2 YSYEKL. Trimming at V came to 3 bases and at J to 2 bases, leaving 2 bases not matched to a gene. Written as DNA, the CDR3 is TGCGCCAGCAGCCAGGGACAGGTTAACACTGAAGCTTTCTTT. Its protein is CASSQGQVNTEAFF.

This chain connects TRBV3-1 (or the pseudogene TRBV3-2) to TRBJ2-2; 8 nucleotides align to TRBD2. The CDR3 consists of 16 residues. Germline loops: CDR1 LGHDT, CDR2 YNNKEL (reference sequence). The J segment lost 1 base and the V segment lost 0 bases, leaving 1 base of the junction unmatched. The CDR3 DNA is TGTGCCAGCAGCCAAGACCTAGCGGGGAACACCGGGGAGCTGTTTTTT. Protein sequence: CASSQDLAGNTGELFF.

The chain combines TRBV7-8 with TRBJ1-3, with D possibly TRBD1 on 5 matching bases. The CDR3 is 13 amino acids. V was trimmed by 7 bases and J by 3 bases, leaving 10 bases between them. CDR1 is SGHVS and CDR2 is FQNEAQ in the germline V gene. The CDR3 nucleotides read TGTGCCAGCATGGGACTGCTTGGAAACACCATATATTTT. Translated, it gives CASMGLLGNTIYF. The full variable domain, with the rest looked up from reference TRBV7-8 and TRBJ1-3, is GAGVSQSPRYKVAKRGQDVALRCDPISGHVSLFWYQQALGQGPEFLTYFQNEAQLDKSGLPSDRFFAERPEGSVSTLKIQRTQQEDSAVYLCASMGLLGNTIYFGEGSWLTVV.

The chain combines TRBV12-3 or TRBV12-4 with TRBJ1-1; 8 nucleotides agree with TRBD1. The ends lost 6 bases at V and 11 bases at J; junction bases unmatched: 8. The CDR3 extends over 12 amino acids. The CDR3 region has the DNA TGTGCCAGCAGCATGGGACAGGCCGACGCTTTCTTT. It translates to CASSMGQADAFF.